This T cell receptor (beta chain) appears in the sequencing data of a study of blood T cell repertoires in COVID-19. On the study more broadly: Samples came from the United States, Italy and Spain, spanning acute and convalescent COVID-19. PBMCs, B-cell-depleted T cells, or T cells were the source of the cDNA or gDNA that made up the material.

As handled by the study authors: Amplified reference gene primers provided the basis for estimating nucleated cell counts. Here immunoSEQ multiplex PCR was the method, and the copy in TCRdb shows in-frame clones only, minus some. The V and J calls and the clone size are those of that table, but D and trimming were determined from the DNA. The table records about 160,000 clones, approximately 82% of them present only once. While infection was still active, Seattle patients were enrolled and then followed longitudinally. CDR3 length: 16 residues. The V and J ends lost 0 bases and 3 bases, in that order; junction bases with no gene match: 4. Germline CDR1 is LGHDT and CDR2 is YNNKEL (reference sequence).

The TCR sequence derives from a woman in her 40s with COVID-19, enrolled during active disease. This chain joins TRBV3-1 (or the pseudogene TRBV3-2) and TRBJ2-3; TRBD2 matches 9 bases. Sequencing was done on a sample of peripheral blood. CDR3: CASSQDVAGETDTQYF. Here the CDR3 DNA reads TGTGCCAGCAGCCAAGATGTAGCGGGAGAGACAGATACGCAGTATTTT.